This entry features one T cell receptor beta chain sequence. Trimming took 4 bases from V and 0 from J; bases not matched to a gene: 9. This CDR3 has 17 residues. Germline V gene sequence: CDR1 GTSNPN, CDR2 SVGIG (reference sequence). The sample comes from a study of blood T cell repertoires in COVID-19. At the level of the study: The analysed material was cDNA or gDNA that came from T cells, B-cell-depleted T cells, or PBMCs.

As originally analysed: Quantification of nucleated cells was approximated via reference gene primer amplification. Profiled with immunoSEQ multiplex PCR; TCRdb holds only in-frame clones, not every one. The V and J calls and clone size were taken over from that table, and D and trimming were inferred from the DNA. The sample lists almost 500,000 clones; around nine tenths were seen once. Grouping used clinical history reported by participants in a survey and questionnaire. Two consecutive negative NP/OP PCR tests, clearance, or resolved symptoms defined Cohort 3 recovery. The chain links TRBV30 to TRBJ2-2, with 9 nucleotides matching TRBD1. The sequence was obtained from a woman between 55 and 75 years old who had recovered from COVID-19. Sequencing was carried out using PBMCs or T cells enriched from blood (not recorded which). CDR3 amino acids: CAWKWGQGSANTGELFF. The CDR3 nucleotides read TGTGCCTGGAAATGGGGACAGGGTTCGGCGAACACCGGGGAGCTGTTTTTT.